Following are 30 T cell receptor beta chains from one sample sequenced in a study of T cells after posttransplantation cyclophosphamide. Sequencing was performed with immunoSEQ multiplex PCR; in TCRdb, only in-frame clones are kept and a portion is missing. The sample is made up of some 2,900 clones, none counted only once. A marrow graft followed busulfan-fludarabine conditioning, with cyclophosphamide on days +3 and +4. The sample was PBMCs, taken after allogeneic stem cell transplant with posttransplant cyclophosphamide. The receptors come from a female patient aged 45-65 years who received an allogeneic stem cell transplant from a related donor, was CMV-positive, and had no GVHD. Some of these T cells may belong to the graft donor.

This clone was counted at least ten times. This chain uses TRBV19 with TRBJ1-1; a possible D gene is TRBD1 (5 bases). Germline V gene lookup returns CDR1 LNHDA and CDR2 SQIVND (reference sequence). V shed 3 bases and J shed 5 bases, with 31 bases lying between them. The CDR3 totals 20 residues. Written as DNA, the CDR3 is TGTGCCAGTAGTATTCGCGTGTTTGGGGGGATCAGGAGTGGGTGGACTGAAGCTTTCTTT. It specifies CASSIRVFGGIRSGWTEAFF.

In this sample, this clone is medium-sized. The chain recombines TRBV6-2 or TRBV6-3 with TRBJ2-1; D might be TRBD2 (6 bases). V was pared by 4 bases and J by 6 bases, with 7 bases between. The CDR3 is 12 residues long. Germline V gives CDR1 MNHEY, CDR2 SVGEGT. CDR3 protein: CASSFGGNEQFF. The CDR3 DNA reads TGTGCCAGCAGTTTCGGGGGCAATGAGCAGTTCTTC.

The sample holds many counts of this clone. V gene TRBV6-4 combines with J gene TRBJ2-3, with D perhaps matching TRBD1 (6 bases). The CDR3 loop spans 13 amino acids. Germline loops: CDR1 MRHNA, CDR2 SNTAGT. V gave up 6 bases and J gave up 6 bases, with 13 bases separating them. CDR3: CASSLGRGDTQYF. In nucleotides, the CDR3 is TGTGCCAGCAGCTTGGGTAGGGGGGATACGCAGTATTTT.

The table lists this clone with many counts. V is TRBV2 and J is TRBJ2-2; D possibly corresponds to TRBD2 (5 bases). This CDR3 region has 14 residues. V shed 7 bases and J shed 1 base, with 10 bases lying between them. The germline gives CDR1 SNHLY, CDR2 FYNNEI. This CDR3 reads CASTRGVNTGELFF. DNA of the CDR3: TGTGCCAGCACTCGGGGAGTGAACACCGGGGAGCTGTTTTTT.

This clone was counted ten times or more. The CDR3 is CASSYPAGAKDTGELFF. DNA of the CDR3: TGTGCCAGCAGTTACCCTGCTGGGGCTAAGGACACCGGGGAGCTGTTTTTT. V gene TRBV6-2 or TRBV6-3 combines with J gene TRBJ2-2; TRBD1 might be the D (5 bases). Looked up from germline, CDR1 is MNHEY and CDR2 is SVGEGT. Trimming pared 2 bases from V and 3 bases from J, leaving 16 bases between. This CDR3 has 17 residues.

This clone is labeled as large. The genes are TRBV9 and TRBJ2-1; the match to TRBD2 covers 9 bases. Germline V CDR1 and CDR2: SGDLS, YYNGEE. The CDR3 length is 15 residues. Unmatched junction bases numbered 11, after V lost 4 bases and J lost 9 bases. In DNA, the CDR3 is TGTGCCAGCAGCCTTAGCGGGAGAACGAAGGGTGAGCAGTTCTTC. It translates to CASSLSGRTKGEQFF.

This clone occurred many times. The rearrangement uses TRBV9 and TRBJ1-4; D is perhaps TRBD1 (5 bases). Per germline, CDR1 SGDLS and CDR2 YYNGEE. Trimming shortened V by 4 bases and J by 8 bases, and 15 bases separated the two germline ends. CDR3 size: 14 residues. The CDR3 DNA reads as TGTGCCAGCAGCACCACAGGAGCGGGGGAAAAACTGTTTTTT. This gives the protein CASSTTGAGEKLFF. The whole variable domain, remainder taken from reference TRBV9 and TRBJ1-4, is DSGVTQTPKHLITATGQRVTLRCSPRSGDLSVYWYQQSLDQGLQFLIQYYNGEERAKGNILERFSAQQFPDLHSELNLSSLELGDSALYFCASSTTGAGEKLFFGSGTQLSVL.

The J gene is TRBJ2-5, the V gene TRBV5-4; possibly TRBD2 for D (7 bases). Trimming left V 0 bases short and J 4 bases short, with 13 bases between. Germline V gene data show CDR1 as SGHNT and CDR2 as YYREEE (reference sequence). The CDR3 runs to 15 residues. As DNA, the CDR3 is TGTGCCAGCAGCTTGGCGGGGGGCCTGGGAGAGACCCAGTACTTC. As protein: CASSLAGGLGETQYF.

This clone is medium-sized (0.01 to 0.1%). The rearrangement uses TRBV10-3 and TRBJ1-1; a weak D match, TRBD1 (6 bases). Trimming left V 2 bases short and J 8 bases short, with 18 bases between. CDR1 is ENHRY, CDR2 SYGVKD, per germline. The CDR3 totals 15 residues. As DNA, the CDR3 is TGTGCCATCAGTGAGATACCCCAGGGGACCTCCGAAGCTTTCTTT. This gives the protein CAISEIPQGTSEAFF.

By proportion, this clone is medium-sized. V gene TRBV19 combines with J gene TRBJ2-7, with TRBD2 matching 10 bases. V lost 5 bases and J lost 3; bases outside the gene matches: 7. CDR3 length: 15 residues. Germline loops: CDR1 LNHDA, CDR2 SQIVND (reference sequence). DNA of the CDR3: TGTGCCAGTAGTCCCGGGACTAGCGAGGTCTACGAGCAGTACTTC. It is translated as CASSPGTSEVYEQYF.

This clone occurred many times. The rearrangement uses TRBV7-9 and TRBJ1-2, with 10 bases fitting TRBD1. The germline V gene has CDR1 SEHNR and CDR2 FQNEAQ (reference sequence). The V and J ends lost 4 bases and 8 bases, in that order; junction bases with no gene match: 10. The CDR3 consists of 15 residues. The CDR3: CASSSWDRGTRGYTF. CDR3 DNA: TGTGCCAGCAGCTCCTGGGACAGGGGAACTCGGGGCTACACCTTC.

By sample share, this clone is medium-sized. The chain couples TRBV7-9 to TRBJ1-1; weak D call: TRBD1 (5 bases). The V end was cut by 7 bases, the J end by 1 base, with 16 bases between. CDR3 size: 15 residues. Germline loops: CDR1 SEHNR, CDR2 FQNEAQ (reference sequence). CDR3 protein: CASTQAGGENTEAFF. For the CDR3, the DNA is TGTGCCAGCACGCAAGCGGGGGGGGAGAACACTGAAGCTTTCTTT.

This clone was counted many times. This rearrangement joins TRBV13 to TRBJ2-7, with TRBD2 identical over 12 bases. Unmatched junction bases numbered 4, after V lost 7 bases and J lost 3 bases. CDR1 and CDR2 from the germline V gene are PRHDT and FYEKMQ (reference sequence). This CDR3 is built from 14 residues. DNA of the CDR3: TGTGCCAGCACCCTGACTAGCGGGAGCTACGAGCAGTACTTC. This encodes CASTLTSGSYEQYF.

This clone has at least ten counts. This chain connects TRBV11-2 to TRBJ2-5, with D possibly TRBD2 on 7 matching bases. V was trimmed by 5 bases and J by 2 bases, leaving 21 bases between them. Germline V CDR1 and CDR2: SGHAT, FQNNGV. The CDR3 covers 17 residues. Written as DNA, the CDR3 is TGTGCCAGCAGCAAGCCCGGGGGCGTTAGCGGGCAAGAGACCCAGTACTTC. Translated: CASSKPGGVSGQETQYF.

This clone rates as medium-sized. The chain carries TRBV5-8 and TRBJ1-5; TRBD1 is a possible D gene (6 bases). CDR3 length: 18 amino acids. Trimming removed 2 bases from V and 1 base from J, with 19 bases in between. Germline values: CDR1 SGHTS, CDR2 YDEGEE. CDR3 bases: TGTGCCAGCAGCTTTCTCTTGGGCCAGGGGCCGAGCAATCAGCCCCAGCATTTT. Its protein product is CASSFLLGQGPSNQPQHF.

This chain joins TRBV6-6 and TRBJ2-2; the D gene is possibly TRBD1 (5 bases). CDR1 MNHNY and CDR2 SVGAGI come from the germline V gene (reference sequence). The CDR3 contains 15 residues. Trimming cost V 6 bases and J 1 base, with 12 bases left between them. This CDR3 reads CASRTDSRNTGELFF. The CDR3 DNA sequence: TGTGCCAGCAGAACTGACAGCAGGAACACCGGGGAGCTGTTTTTT.

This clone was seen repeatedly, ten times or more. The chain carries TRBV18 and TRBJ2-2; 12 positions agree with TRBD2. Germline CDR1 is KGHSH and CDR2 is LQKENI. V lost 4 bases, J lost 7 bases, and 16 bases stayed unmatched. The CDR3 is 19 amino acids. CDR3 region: CASSRTNPQLAGGVGELFF. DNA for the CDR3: TGTGCCAGCTCACGAACGAACCCTCAACTAGCGGGAGGTGTCGGGGAGCTGTTTTTT.

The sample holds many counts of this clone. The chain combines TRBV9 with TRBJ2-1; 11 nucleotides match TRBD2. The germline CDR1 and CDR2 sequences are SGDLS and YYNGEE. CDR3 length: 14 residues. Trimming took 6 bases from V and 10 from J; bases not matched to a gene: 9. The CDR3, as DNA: TGTGCCAGCAACTTAGCGGGAGGGCCCCTAGAGCAGTTCTTC. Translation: CASNLAGGPLEQFF.

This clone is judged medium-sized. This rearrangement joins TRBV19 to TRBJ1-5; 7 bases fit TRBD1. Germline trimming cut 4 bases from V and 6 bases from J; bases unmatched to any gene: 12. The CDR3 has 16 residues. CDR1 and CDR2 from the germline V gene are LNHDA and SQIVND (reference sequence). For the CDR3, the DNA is TGTGCCAGTAGTACGATGGCACAGACAGGGCGTCAGCCCCAGCATTTT. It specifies CASSTMAQTGRQPQHF.

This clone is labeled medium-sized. CDR3 bases: TGTGCCAGCAGCAACCAAGCGGGAGGCCCCCCCTACAATGAGCAGTTCTTC. Its protein is CASSNQAGGPPYNEQFF. The chain combines TRBV7-2 with TRBJ2-1; 9 positions agree with TRBD2. The germline V gene has CDR1 SGHTA and CDR2 FQGNSA. The ends lost 5 bases at V and 2 bases at J; junction bases unmatched: 10. The CDR3 is 17 amino acids.

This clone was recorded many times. The CDR3, as DNA: TGTGCCAGCAGGGAACGGGACGAGCAGTACTTC. It encodes CASRERDEQYF. The chain employs TRBV5-6 and TRBJ2-7; D remains ambiguous. Germline V gene lookup returns CDR1 SGHDT and CDR2 YYEEEE. CDR3 size: 11 residues. V dropped 5 bases and J dropped 5 bases, with 8 bases sitting between them.

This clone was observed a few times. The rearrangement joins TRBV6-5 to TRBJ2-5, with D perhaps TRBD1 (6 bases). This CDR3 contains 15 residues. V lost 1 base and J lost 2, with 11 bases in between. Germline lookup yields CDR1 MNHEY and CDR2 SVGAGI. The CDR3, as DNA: TGTGCCAGCAGTTACTATGGGACAACTCAAGAGACCCAGTACTTC. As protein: CASSYYGTTQETQYF.

The CDR3: CASSPTASPGANVLTF. CDR3 coding DNA: TGTGCCAGCAGCCCGACAGCTTCCCCTGGGGCCAACGTCCTGACTTTC. The chain uses TRBV7-3 and TRBJ2-6; D is possibly TRBD1 (5 bases). The germline V gene encodes CDR1 SGHTA and CDR2 FQGTGA. V lost 5 bases, J lost 2 bases, and 13 bases lay in between. CDR3 length: 16 residues. Filled out from reference TRBV7-3 and TRBJ2-6, the complete variable domain reads GAGVSQTPSNKVTEKGKYVELRCDPISGHTALYWYRQSLGQGPEFLIYFQGTGAADDSGLPNDRFFAVRPEGSVSTLKIQRTERGDSAVYLCASSPTASPGANVLTFGAGSRLTVL.

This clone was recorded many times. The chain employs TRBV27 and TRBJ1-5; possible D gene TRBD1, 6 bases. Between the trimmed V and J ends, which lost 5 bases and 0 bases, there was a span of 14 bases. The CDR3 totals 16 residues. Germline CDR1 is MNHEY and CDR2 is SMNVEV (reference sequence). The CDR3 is CASSSLGGYSNQPQHF. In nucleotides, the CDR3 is TGTGCCAGCAGTAGCTTAGGGGGTTATAGCAATCAGCCCCAGCATTTT.

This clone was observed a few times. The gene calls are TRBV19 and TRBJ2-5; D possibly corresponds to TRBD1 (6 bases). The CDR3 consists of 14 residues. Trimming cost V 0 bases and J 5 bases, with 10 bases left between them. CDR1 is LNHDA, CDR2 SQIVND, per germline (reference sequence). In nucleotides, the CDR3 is TGTGCCAGTAGTATAGATACAGGGAGCGAGACCCAGTACTTC. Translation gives CASSIDTGSETQYF.

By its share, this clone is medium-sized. The CDR3 spells CASSLYLGGGEKLFF. CDR3 nucleotides: TGTGCCAGCAGCTTGTATCTAGGGGGCGGTGAAAAACTGTTTTTT. V gene TRBV5-5 combines with J gene TRBJ1-4; 7 bases are shared with TRBD1. The CDR3 has 15 residues. After removal of 1 base from V and 7 bases from J, the junction contained 7 bases not matched to a gene. Germline V gene lookup returns CDR1 SGHKS and CDR2 YYEKEE (reference sequence).

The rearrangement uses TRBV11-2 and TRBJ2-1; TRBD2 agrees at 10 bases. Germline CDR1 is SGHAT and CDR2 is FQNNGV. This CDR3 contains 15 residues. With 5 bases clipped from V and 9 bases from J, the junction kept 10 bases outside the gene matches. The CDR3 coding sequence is TGTGCCAGCAGCAAAGAGCCAGCGGGAGGGACTGAGCAGTTCTTC. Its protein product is CASSKEPAGGTEQFF. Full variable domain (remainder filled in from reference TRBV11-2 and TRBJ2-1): EAGVAQSPRYKIIEKRQSVAFWCNPISGHATLYWYQQILGQGPKLLIQFQNNGVVDDSQLPKDRFSAERLKGVDSTLKIQPAKLEDSAVYLCASSKEPAGGTEQFFGPGTRLTVL.

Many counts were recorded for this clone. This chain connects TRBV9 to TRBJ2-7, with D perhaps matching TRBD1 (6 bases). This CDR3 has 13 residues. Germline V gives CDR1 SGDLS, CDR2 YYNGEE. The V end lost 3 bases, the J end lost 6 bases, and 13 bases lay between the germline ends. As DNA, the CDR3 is TGTGCCAGCAGCGCCCGACAGGTATCCGAGCAGTACTTC. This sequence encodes CASSARQVSEQYF.

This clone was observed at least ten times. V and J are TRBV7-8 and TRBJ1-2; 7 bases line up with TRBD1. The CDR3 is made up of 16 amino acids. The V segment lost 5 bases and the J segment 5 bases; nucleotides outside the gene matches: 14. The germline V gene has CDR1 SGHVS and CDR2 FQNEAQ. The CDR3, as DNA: TGTGCCAGCAGCCCCAGACAGGGTTCCTCCCGGTATGGCTACACCTTC. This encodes CASSPRQGSSRYGYTF.

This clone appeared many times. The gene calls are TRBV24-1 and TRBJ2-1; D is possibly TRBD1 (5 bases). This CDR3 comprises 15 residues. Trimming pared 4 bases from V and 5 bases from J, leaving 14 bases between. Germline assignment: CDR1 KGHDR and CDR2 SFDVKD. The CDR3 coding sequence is TGTGCCACCAGTGAGCAGGGTTCCCTTAACAATGAGCAGTTCTTC. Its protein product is CATSEQGSLNNEQFF.